The 30 T cell receptor beta chains below were found in one sample sequenced in a study of technical replicates of blood from several donors. The repertoire was sequenced with immunoSEQ multiplex PCR; TCRdb's copy has only in-frame clones and lacks some. The sample yields about 97,000 clones, about 95% seen once. Material: T cells isolated from PBMCs. These receptors were collected from a human donor in good health.

V gene TRBV28 combines with J gene TRBJ2-2; D call uncertain. V lost 7 bases to trimming and J lost 0 bases, with 12 bases between them. Per the germline V gene, CDR1 is MDHEN and CDR2 is SYDVKM. The CDR3 consists of 15 residues. The CDR3 spells CASTLWAANTGELFF. CDR3 DNA: TGTGCCAGCACTTTGTGGGCCGCGAACACCGGGGAGCTGTTTTTT.

The gene calls are TRBV5-4 and TRBJ2-7; TRBD1 aligns across 7 bases. The CDR3 is 14 residues long. The V gene end was trimmed by 0 bases and the J gene end by 3 bases; junction bases not matched to a gene: 3. Per germline, CDR1 SGHNT and CDR2 YYREEE (reference sequence). CDR3 loop: CASSLGQGDYEQYF. Here the CDR3 DNA reads TGTGCCAGCAGCTTGGGGCAGGGGGACTACGAGCAGTACTTC.

The chain couples TRBV5-6 to TRBJ2-7; maybe TRBD1 (6 bases). CDR3 length: 15 amino acids. V was cut by 2 bases and J by 6 bases, with 18 bases left in between. In germline, CDR1 is SGHDT, CDR2 YYEEEE. CDR3 residues: CASSLGPAGVIEQYF. For the CDR3, the DNA is TGTGCCAGCAGCTTAGGGCCCGCAGGGGTGATCGAGCAGTACTTC. Together with reference TRBV5-6 and TRBJ2-7, the CDR3 gives the full variable domain: DAGVTQSPTHLIKTRGQQVTLRCSPKSGHDTVSWYQQALGQGPQFIFQYYEEEERQRGNFPDRFSGHQFPNYSSELNVNALLLGDSALYLCASSLGPAGVIEQYFGPGTRLTVT.

The gene calls are TRBV19 and TRBJ2-1; D call uncertain. Germline values: CDR1 LNHDA, CDR2 SQIVND (reference sequence). The V end was cut by 6 bases, the J end by 3 bases, with 12 bases between. The CDR3 is 14 amino acids. The CDR3 region has the DNA TGTGCCAGTAGCCCGGGTTCTAGCTACAATGAGCAGTTCTTC. Translating it yields CASSPGSSYNEQFF.

This chain uses TRBV23-1 with TRBJ2-4; D gene ambiguous. TRBV23-1 is an ORF, with its function uncertain. V lost 2 bases, J lost 1 base, and 9 bases lay in between. The CDR3 is made up of 15 amino acids. The CDR3 loop is CASSQTEKAKNIQYF. CDR3 DNA: TGCGCCAGCAGTCAAACGGAGAAGGCCAAAAACATTCAGTACTTC.

The gene calls are TRBV27 and TRBJ2-1, with 9 positions matching TRBD2. Per the germline V gene, CDR1 is MNHEY and CDR2 is SMNVEV (reference sequence). This CDR3 is 13 amino acids long. The trim removed 5 bases at V and 5 bases at J, leaving 1 base unmatched. The DNA for the CDR3 is TGTGCCAGCAGTATAGCGGGGGACAATGAGCAGTTCTTC. Its translation is CASSIAGDNEQFF.

The chain has TRBV18 and TRBJ2-1; perhaps TRBD1 as D (5 bases). The V gene lost 0 bases and the J gene lost 4 bases, with 13 bases spanning the gap. The CDR3 has 16 amino acids. The germline V gene has CDR1 KGHSH and CDR2 LQKENI. CDR3 bases: TGTGCCAGCTCACCACCGGGGCTGGACCTTTACAATGAGCAGTTCTTC. Residues: CASSPPGLDLYNEQFF.

The chain joins TRBV5-6 to TRBJ2-3, with 10 bases matching TRBD2. V shed 0 bases and J 0 bases; nucleotides not matched to a gene: 1. Germline V lookup: CDR1 SGHDT, CDR2 YYEEEE. The CDR3 runs to 16 residues. Here the CDR3 DNA reads TGTGCCAGCAGCTTGGTGACTAGCGGGAGCACAGATACGCAGTATTTT. Its translation is CASSLVTSGSTDTQYF.

This clone was detected only once. The chain is built from TRBV25-1 and TRBJ1-1; no reliable D call. The CDR3 spans 14 residues. Trimming cost V 6 bases and J 2 bases, with 13 bases left between them. In germline, CDR1 is MGHDK, CDR2 SYGVNS. CDR3 sequence (DNA): TGTGCCAGCAGCCTCACAGAAGGTAACACTGAAGCTTTCTTT. This codes for CASSLTEGNTEAFF.

The gene calls are TRBV13 and TRBJ2-7; 11 bases are shared with TRBD2. The germline gives CDR1 PRHDT, CDR2 FYEKMQ (reference sequence). The length of the CDR3 is 15 residues. J gave up 4 bases and V 5 bases, and 7 bases lay outside the gene matches. CDR3 sequence reads: CASSPQTSGIYEQYF. The CDR3 DNA follows: TGTGCCAGCAGCCCTCAGACTAGCGGGATTTACGAGCAGTACTTC.

This clone was seen just once. V and J are TRBV27 and TRBJ2-1; possibly TRBD2 for D (5 bases). The V end lost 3 bases, the J end lost 5 bases, and 17 bases lay between the germline ends. Germline V CDR1 and CDR2: MNHEY, SMNVEV (reference sequence). The CDR3 runs to 16 residues. In nucleotides, the CDR3 is TGTGCCAGCAGTTTCTCCTCCGGGGAAGTGAACAATGAGCAGTTCTTC. Translated, it gives CASSFSSGEVNNEQFF.

The gene calls are TRBV5-4 and TRBJ1-1; the D is unclear. V lost 0 bases to trimming and J lost 1 base, with 13 bases between them. CDR1 SGHNT and CDR2 YYREEE come from the germline V gene (reference sequence). This CDR3 is built from 16 residues. In nucleotides, the CDR3 is TGTGCCAGCAGCTTGGCAGGACTGAGCGGGAACACTGAAGCTTTCTTT. This translates into CASSLAGLSGNTEAFF.

This chain links TRBV9 with TRBJ2-1; D is uncertain. The CDR3 is 16 residues long. Germline V gene sequence: CDR1 SGDLS, CDR2 YYNGEE. V was shortened by 4 bases and J by 5 bases, with 19 bases between the two germline ends. This chain's CDR3 is CASSSPSPRPDNEQFF. CDR3 in DNA: TGTGCCAGCAGCTCTCCCAGCCCGCGGCCTGACAATGAGCAGTTCTTC.

The chain joins TRBV19 to TRBJ2-5; 7 nucleotides align to TRBD1. CDR3 length equals 14 residues. CDR1 and CDR2 (germline): LNHDA, SQIVND (reference sequence). J lost 3 bases, V lost 8 bases, and 9 bases had no gene match. CDR3 bases: TGTGCCAGTTCGGATACAGGGGAAAAAGAGACCCAGTACTTC. Its translation: CASSDTGEKETQYF. Full variable domain (missing parts from reference TRBV19 and TRBJ2-5): DGGITQSPKYLFRKEGQNVTLSCEQNLNHDAMYWYRQDPGQGLRLIYYSQIVNDFQKGDIAEGYSVSREKKESFPLTVTSAQKNPTAFYLCASSDTGEKETQYFGPGTRLLVL.

The rearrangement joins TRBV19 to TRBJ2-1, with 12 bases matching TRBD2. The germline gives CDR1 LNHDA, CDR2 SQIVND (reference sequence). Unmatched junction bases numbered 9, after V lost 8 bases and J lost 7 bases. The CDR3 sequence is 15 residues long. CDR3 protein: CASSTSGRYGNEQFF. The DNA of the CDR3 is TGTGCCAGTTCCACTAGCGGGAGGTATGGTAATGAGCAGTTCTTC.

The chain links TRBV5-1 to TRBJ1-5; a possible D gene is TRBD1 (5 bases). This CDR3 region has 15 residues. V gave up 7 bases and J gave up 3 bases, with 17 bases separating them. Germline V gene sequence: CDR1 SGHRS, CDR2 YFSETQ. The CDR3 loop reads CASPDPGLVNQPQHF. The CDR3, as DNA: TGCGCCAGCCCTGACCCGGGACTGGTCAATCAGCCCCAGCATTTT.

The CDR3 region has the DNA TGTGCCAGCTCAACGGCGATTGGGGGGGGAGTAGCTTTCTTT. Translating gives CASSTAIGGGVAFF. This chain connects TRBV18 to TRBJ1-1; possible D gene TRBD1, 5 bases. Germline V gene lookup returns CDR1 KGHSH and CDR2 LQKENI. Trimming pared 5 bases from V and 10 bases from J, leaving 20 bases between. CDR3 length: 14 amino acids.

The V gene is TRBV5-1, the J gene TRBJ1-2; 7 bases are shared with TRBD1. This CDR3 contains 14 residues. V shed 1 base and J 7 bases; nucleotides not matched to a gene: 7. Per the germline V gene, CDR1 is SGHRS and CDR2 is YFSETQ. The CDR3 coding sequence is TGCGCCAGCAGCTTGTCCGACAGGGCGAGTGGCTACACCTTC. As protein: CASSLSDRASGYTF.

V gene TRBV6-4 combines with J gene TRBJ2-6; the D gene is possibly TRBD1 (5 bases). V was trimmed by 5 bases and J by 4 bases, leaving 9 bases between them. In germline, CDR1 is MRHNA, CDR2 SNTAGT. CDR3 length equals 14 residues. CDR3 DNA sequence: TGTGCCAGCAGTCCAGGGTCCGGGGCCAACGTCCTGACTTTC. Translating it yields CASSPGSGANVLTF.

The chain joins TRBV7-8 to TRBJ1-4; 7 nucleotides agree with TRBD1. The CDR3 is 15 amino acids. CDR1 is SGHVS, CDR2 FQNEAQ, per germline. J gave up 1 base and V 5 bases, and 4 bases lay outside the gene matches. The DNA of the CDR3 is TGTGCCAGCAGCCTTCGGGACAGAACTAATGAAAAACTGTTTTTT. Translation: CASSLRDRTNEKLFF. Supplemented by reference TRBV7-8 and TRBJ1-4, the full variable domain reads GAGVSQSPRYKVAKRGQDVALRCDPISGHVSLFWYQQALGQGPEFLTYFQNEAQLDKSGLPSDRFFAERPEGSVSTLKIQRTQQEDSAVYLCASSLRDRTNEKLFFGSGTQLSVL.

The chain has TRBV9 and TRBJ2-3, with 7 bases matching TRBD2. With V trimmed by 0 bases and J by 1 base, 2 bases remained unmatched. CDR3 size: 15 residues. The V gene's germline CDR1 is SGDLS and CDR2 YYNGEE. CDR3 bases: TGTGCCAGCAGCGTAGGGGGGAGGGGCACAGATACGCAGTATTTT. Translating gives CASSVGGRGTDTQYF.

J is TRBJ2-3 and V is TRBV5-4; D is undetermined. The CDR3 has 15 residues. Germline values: CDR1 SGHNT, CDR2 YYREEE (reference sequence). Trimming removed 2 bases from V and 3 bases from J, with 13 bases in between. The CDR3 DNA reads TGTGCCAGCAGCTTTTTGACCAGCAGGACAGATACGCAGTATTTT. It specifies CASSFLTSRTDTQYF.

The chain employs TRBV4-2 and TRBJ1-1; D remains unclear. CDR1 LGHNA and CDR2 YNFKEQ come from the germline V gene. V lost 0 bases to trimming and J lost 3 bases, with 8 bases between them. There are 14 residues in the CDR3. The CDR3 bases are TGTGCCAGCAGCCAAGATTCGAGGGACACTGAAGCTTTCTTT. Translated, it gives CASSQDSRDTEAFF.

V gene TRBV5-1 combines with J gene TRBJ2-3; 11 bases align to TRBD1. CDR1 SGHRS and CDR2 YFSETQ come from the germline V gene. V was pared by 4 bases and J by 3 bases, with 1 base of the junction left unmatched. The CDR3 is 14 residues long. CDR3: CASSRDRGTDTQYF. DNA for the CDR3: TGCGCCAGCAGCAGGGACAGGGGGACAGATACGCAGTATTTT.

This clone was counted between two and nine times. At one end, the junction sequence differs from germline, possibly due to a read error. The V gene is TRBV11-2, the J gene TRBJ2-7; 9 bases match TRBD2. Per germline, CDR1 SGHAT and CDR2 FQNNGV. The CDR3 runs 15 residues. This CDR3 reads CASSFYGGRAYEQYF. CDR3 in DNA: TGTGCCAGCAGCTTTTACGGCGGGAGGGCCTATGAGCAGTACTTC.

This clone was detected only a few times. This CDR3 reads CASSGGRTTSNQPQHF. The CDR3 nucleotides are TGCGCCAGTAGCGGAGGCAGAACTACGTCCAATCAGCCCCAGCATTTT. The chain is built from TRBV10-1 and TRBJ1-5; D unresolved. The length of the CDR3 is 16 residues. The V and J ends lost 9 bases and 3 bases respectively, with 21 bases between them. Germline V gene sequence: CDR1 WNHNN, CDR2 SYGVQD (reference sequence).

V gene TRBV13 combines with J gene TRBJ2-1; possible D gene TRBD2, 5 bases. This CDR3 is 15 amino acids long. The germline V and J ends were trimmed by 0 bases and 9 bases, with 15 bases remaining between them. Germline CDR1 is PRHDT and CDR2 is FYEKMQ (reference sequence). In DNA form, the CDR3 reads TGTGCCAGCAGCTTAGGTGGGAGAAGGCTTCTTGAGCAGTTCTTC. It yields the protein CASSLGGRRLLEQFF.

The chain uses TRBV6-5 and TRBJ2-1; D is possibly TRBD2 (6 bases). The V end lost 8 bases, the J end lost 7 bases, and 12 bases lay between the germline ends. Germline values: CDR1 MNHEY, CDR2 SVGAGI. CDR3 length equals 12 residues. CDR3 bases: TGTGCCAGCCGGGACTCCCTTAATGAGCAGTTCTTC. Its protein is CASRDSLNEQFF.

The chain has TRBV11-3 and TRBJ2-5, with a weak D call TRBD2 (6 bases). The V end lost 5 bases, the J end lost 4 bases, and 11 bases lay between the germline ends. The CDR3 spans 13 residues. CDR1 SGHNT and CDR2 YENEEA come from the germline V gene. The CDR3 nucleotides are TGTGCCAGCAGCCCCCCGGAGGGAGAGACCCAGTACTTC. Amino acid sequence: CASSPPEGETQYF.

The chain couples TRBV5-4 to TRBJ2-1, with 8 bases identical to TRBD1. This CDR3 contains 12 residues. The V segment lost 5 bases and the J segment 6 bases; nucleotides outside the gene matches: 1. CDR1 SGHNT and CDR2 YYREEE come from the germline V gene (reference sequence). The CDR3 here is CASRTGGNEQFF. The CDR3 nucleotides are TGTGCCAGCAGAACAGGGGGCAATGAGCAGTTCTTC.